This entry lists 11 T cell receptor beta chains sequenced from one sample in a study of CD8 T cells in ankylosing spondylitis. Using its own MiXCR run on the 5' RACE reads, TCRdb lists one record per CDR3 protein. The repertoire includes roughly 200,000 distinct CDR3 sequences, more than 10% of them detected once, and more than 15% sits in the top ten. What was sequenced was blood, either unsorted or a sorted T cell fraction (not recorded which). The source of these receptors is a male donor with ankylosing spondylitis or in good health (not recorded which).

This clonotype was seen at least ten times. J is TRBJ2-2 and V is TRBV7-9; D not resolved. Germline V CDR1 and CDR2: SEHNR, FQNEAQ (reference sequence). V gave up 5 bases and J gave up 6 bases, with 4 bases separating them. The CDR3 loop spans 11 amino acids. This chain's CDR3 is CASSPAGELFF. As DNA, the CDR3 is TGTGCCAGCAGCCCGGCCGGGGAGCTGTTTTTT.

The rearrangement links TRBV3-1 to TRBJ1-1, with TRBD1 identical over 7 bases. Losses at the gene ends were 4 bases for V and 3 bases for J; bases not matched to a gene: 8. The CDR3 loop spans 15 amino acids. CDR1 and CDR2 from the germline V gene are LGHDT and YNNKEL (reference sequence). CDR3 nucleotide sequence: TGTGCCAGCAGCCCGACCGAGGGGGCGCACACTGAAGCTTTCTTT. Its protein product is CASSPTEGAHTEAFF. The entire variable domain, with the rest obtained from reference TRBV3-1 and TRBJ1-1, is as follows: DTAVSQTPKYLVTQMGNDKSIKCEQNLGHDTMYWYKQDSKKFLKIMFSYNNKELIINETVPNRFSPKSPDKAHLNLHINSLELGDSAVYFCASSPTEGAHTEAFFGQGTRLTVV.

There are many counts of this clonotype. The J gene is TRBJ2-7, the V gene TRBV27; 7 positions match TRBD1. V trimming: 5 bases; J trimming: 0 bases; junction bases outside the gene matches: 10. The CDR3 length is 16 residues. Per the germline V gene, CDR1 is MNHEY and CDR2 is SMNVEV (reference sequence). The CDR3 sequence is CASSPQQGYPSYEQYF. As DNA, the CDR3 is TGTGCCAGCAGTCCACAACAGGGGTACCCCTCCTACGAGCAGTACTTC.

The chain joins TRBV11-1 to TRBJ2-6; 8 bases align to TRBD1. The CDR3 covers 18 residues. Germline lookup yields CDR1 SGHAT and CDR2 FQDESV (reference sequence). V shed 0 bases and J 1 base; nucleotides not matched to a gene: 5. The CDR3 DNA is TGTGCCAGCAGCTTAGCGGACAGGGCGGTTTCTGGGGCCAACGTCCTGACTTTC. This gives the protein CASSLADRAVSGANVLTF.

This chain connects TRBV25-1 to TRBJ2-7; D gene uncertain. Trimming shortened V by 4 bases and J by 0 bases, and 16 bases separated the two germline ends. Germline assignment: CDR1 MGHDK and CDR2 SYGVNS. The CDR3 is made up of 16 amino acids. The CDR3 nucleotides read TGTGCCAGCAGTGTGAGTATGGGCTGGAGCTCCTACGAGCAGTACTTC. It is translated as CASSVSMGWSSYEQYF.

This clonotype was picked up many times. This chain connects TRBV25-1 to TRBJ2-7, with 11 bases lining up with TRBD1. Looked up from germline, CDR1 is MGHDK and CDR2 is SYGVNS. J lost 4 bases, V lost 9 bases, and 8 bases had no gene match. This CDR3 region has 14 residues. The CDR3 DNA follows: TGTGCCAGTGAGAACCGGGACAGGGGGTACGAGCAGTACTTC. Translation: CASENRDRGYEQYF.

This clonotype was counted only a few times. The chain couples TRBV13 to TRBJ2-2, with D perhaps assigned TRBD1 or TRBD2 (6 bases each). The CDR3 has 15 residues. From germline, CDR1 is PRHDT and CDR2 FYEKMQ (reference sequence). The ends were cut back, 2 bases at V and 2 bases at J, with 9 bases in the middle. The CDR3 sequence is CASSLYGGNTGELFF. Here the CDR3 DNA reads TGTGCCAGCAGCTTATACGGGGGCAACACCGGGGAGCTGTTTTTT. Together with reference TRBV13 and TRBJ2-2, the CDR3 gives the full variable domain: AAGVIQSPRHLIKEKRETATLKCYPIPRHDTVYWYQQGPGQDPQFLISFYEKMQSDKGSIPDRFSAQQFSDYHSELNMSSLELGDSALYFCASSLYGGNTGELFFGEGSRLTVL.

This clonotype was counted at least ten times. The rearrangement links TRBV20-1 to TRBJ2-5, with D perhaps TRBD2 (5 bases). V lost 6 bases and J 1 base, leaving 12 bases between the germline ends. The CDR3 is 13 residues long. Germline-derived CDR1 and CDR2 are DFQATT and SNEGSKA (reference sequence). CDR3 nucleotides: TGCAGTGCCCGAGGGCGCTTCCAAGAGACCCAGTACTTC. It specifies CSARGRFQETQYF.

This clonotype was found a few times. The J gene is TRBJ2-3, the V gene TRBV27; 9 bases are a match to TRBD1. The CDR3 length is 15 residues. Germline V CDR1 and CDR2: MNHEY, SMNVEV (reference sequence). V was clipped by 7 bases and J by 7 bases; unmatched bases: 12. The CDR3 DNA follows: TGTGCCAGCATGCCGGACAGGGGTATCCTTAATACGCAGTATTTT. Residues: CASMPDRGILNTQYF.

This clonotype was observed a handful of times. The chain is built from TRBV10-3 and TRBJ1-5; tentatively, D is TRBD1 (5 bases). The CDR3 contains 13 residues. Trimming left V 9 bases short and J 3 bases short, with 12 bases between. Per the germline V gene, CDR1 is ENHRY and CDR2 is SYGVKD. This CDR3 is CAIKVGPNQPQHF. Written as DNA, the CDR3 is TGTGCCATTAAGGTGGGACCCAATCAGCCCCAGCATTTT.

This clonotype turned up a few times. J is TRBJ2-5 and V is TRBV4-1, with 7 nucleotides matching TRBD2. Germline CDR1 and CDR2: MGHRA and YSYEKL. This CDR3 is 17 amino acids long. V gave up 4 bases and J gave up 4 bases; unmatched junction bases: 15. DNA of the CDR3: TGCGCCAGCAGCCCGACTTTAGGGCTAGCGGTGGGAGAGACCCAGTACTTC. Translating gives CASSPTLGLAVGETQYF.